A selection of T cell receptor beta chains follows, all from one sample in a study of chemoradiotherapy in HPV16-positive cancers. Using immunoSEQ multiplex PCR, the repertoire was profiled, and TCRdb retains in-frame clones only, with some absent. The sample lists tens of thousands of clones, around 89% seen once, with approximately 5% in the top ten. Specimen: blood, collected from a patient who underwent chemoradiotherapy. These receptors all come from a human donor with HPV-associated anogenital cancer. The conserved cysteine and the conserved F or W are not part of the CDR3 here. Size is omitted from some rows. Given values are once, few, many or a class for expanded clones.

V,size,J,CDR3
TRBV30,.,TRBJ2-3,AWSLTGGGDHTQY
TRBV7-3,.,TRBJ1-1,ASSHAVQGGLAF
TRBV4-1,.,TRBJ2-7,ASSQVSGQGASEQY
TRBV29-1,.,TRBJ2-7,SGGDYEQY
TRBV6-1,.,TRBJ2-3,ATALAESTDTQY
TRBV6-1,.,.,ASQKLTGEAEQY
TRBV5-1,.,TRBJ2-7,ASSLQGSPDEQY
TRBV28,once,TRBJ1-2,ASSKRGGSNYGYT
TRBV12-1,.,TRBJ1-2,ASSPAGRTDTGYGYT
TRBV5-5,.,TRBJ2-5,ASSLALETQY
TRBV7-6,.,TRBJ2-7,ASSLTGQSYEQY
TRBV4-1,.,TRBJ2-7,ASSQAQGYEQY
TRBV20-1,.,TRBJ2-2,LKQSTGELF
TRBV27,.,TRBJ2-7,ASSPAGGSAGEQY